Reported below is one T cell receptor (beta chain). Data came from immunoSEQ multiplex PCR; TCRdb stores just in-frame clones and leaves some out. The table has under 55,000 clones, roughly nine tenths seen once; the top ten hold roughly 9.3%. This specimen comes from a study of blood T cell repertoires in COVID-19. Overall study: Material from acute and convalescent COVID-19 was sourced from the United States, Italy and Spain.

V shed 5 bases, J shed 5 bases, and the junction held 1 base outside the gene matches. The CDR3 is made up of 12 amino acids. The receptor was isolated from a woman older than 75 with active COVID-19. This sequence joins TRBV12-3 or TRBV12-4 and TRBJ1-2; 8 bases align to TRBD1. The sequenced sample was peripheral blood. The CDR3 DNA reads TGTGCCAGCAGTGGACAGGGTTATGGCTACACCTTC. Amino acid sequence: CASSGQGYGYTF.